The T cell receptor beta chain under discussion was sequenced for a study of blood T cell repertoires in COVID-19. Generated by immunoSEQ multiplex PCR, the TCRdb table keeps only in-frame clones and is missing some. The sample holds fewer than 200,000 clones, more than 75% seen once. V gave up 5 bases and J gave up 5 bases, with 18 bases separating them. This CDR3 has 15 residues. Looked up from germline, CDR1 is SEHNR and CDR2 is FQNEAQ (reference sequence). Sample: peripheral blood. The chain recombines TRBV7-9 with TRBJ2-5, with a possible D match to TRBD2 (6 bases). The clonotype originates from a man in his fifties or sixties who had recovered from COVID-19. The CDR3 is CASSPHGGLGETQYF. DNA for the CDR3: TGTGCCAGCAGCCCCCACGGGGGTCTTGGGGAGACCCAGTACTTC.